The rows below give T cell receptor beta chains drawn from one sample of a study of OX40 agonist ivuxolimab in advanced cancers. The repertoire was sequenced with immunoSEQ multiplex PCR; TCRdb's copy has only in-frame clones and lacks some. The repertoire consists of roughly 70,000 clones, with roughly 86% occurring once and the leading ten covering about 5%. The specimen comprised CD4+ or CD8+ T cells sorted from blood, sampled in a trial of the OX40 agonist ivuxolimab. Receptors were obtained from an adult with an advanced solid tumor such as melanoma, head and neck, liver or kidney cancer. The CDR3 runs from the conserved cysteine through the conserved F or W. D genes are given only for firm matches. Size is omitted from some rows. Given values are once, few, many or a class for expanded clones.

CDR3nt	CDR3aa	v_gene	d_gene	j_gene	abundance
TGTGCCAGCAGCAGAGGGACAGCTCCGTCCGGGGAGCTGTTTTTT	CASSRGTAPSGELFF	TRBV5-6	TRBD1	TRBJ2-2	NA
TGTGCCAGCAGCTCCAGTGGGGGGAGCCCCTACAATGAGCAGTTCTTC	CASSSSGGSPYNEQFF	TRBV5-8	NA	TRBJ2-1	NA
TGTGCCAGCAGTTTTTCCAGCCCTGGGGCCAACGTCCTGACTTTC	CASSFSSPGANVLTF	TRBV28	NA	TRBJ2-6	NA
TGTGCCAGCTCAGGCAGGGCCCGGACTGAAGCTTTCTTT	CASSGRARTEAFF	TRBV18	NA	TRBJ1-1	NA
TGCGCCAGCAGCTTGGGTCGGGAGACGGTGGCAGATACGCAGTATTTT	CASSLGRETVADTQYF	TRBV5-1	NA	TRBJ2-3	NA
TGCGCCAGCAGCCCACGGACAGGGGCGAACACCGGGGAGCTGTTTTTT	CASSPRTGANTGELFF	TRBV5-1	TRBD1	TRBJ2-2	NA
TGTGCCAGCAGGGGTTCGGCCGTTAAGTACGAGCAGTACTTC	CASRGSAVKYEQYF	TRBV27	NA	TRBJ2-7	once
TGTGCCAGCAGTCCCGCAGGGGGCGGCTACACCTTC	CASSPAGGGYTF	TRBV27	TRBD1	TRBJ1-2	NA
TGCGCCAGCAGCTTGGCGGGGGCGTCGAGCACAGATACGCAGTATTTT	CASSLAGASSTDTQYF	TRBV5-1	NA	TRBJ2-3	NA
TGTGCCAGCAGTTACGGTGGACACTCACCCCTCCACTTT	CASSYGGHSPLHF	TRBV6-6	NA	TRBJ1-6	few
TGCGCCAGCAGCTTTACAGGACAGGGAACGGAGACCCAGTACTTC	CASSFTGQGTETQYF	TRBV5-1	TRBD1	TRBJ2-5	NA
TGTGCCAGTAGTATAGATCATAGCAGCAACTATGGCTACACCTTC	CASSIDHSSNYGYTF	TRBV19	NA	TRBJ1-2	NA
TGTGCCAGCACAATTGACCCGAGACAGGGGTTCCCTCTCGGCTACACCTTC	CASTIDPRQGFPLGYTF	TRBV2	TRBD1	TRBJ1-2	few
TGTGCCAGCAGCTTGGGTTTCAGGGGTAGCACAGATACGCAGTATTTT	CASSLGFRGSTDTQYF	TRBV5-6	NA	TRBJ2-3	NA
TGTGCCAGCAGTTACAGGGTACAAGAGACCCAGTACTTC	CASSYRVQETQYF	TRBV6-6	NA	TRBJ2-5	NA
TGTGCCAGCAGCTTGGCGGGGCCCAGGGAGCAGTACTTC	CASSLAGPREQYF	TRBV5-6	NA	TRBJ2-7	NA
TGTGCCAGCAGCCTTAGCGGGGTAGGCGAGCAGTACTTC	CASSLSGVGEQYF	TRBV11-2	TRBD2	TRBJ2-7	NA
TGTGCCAGCAGTAACCAGGTGGCTAGCCAAGAGACCCAGTACTTC	CASSNQVASQETQYF	TRBV2	NA	TRBJ2-5	NA
TGTGCCAGCAGTCCTGACAGAAATCAGCCCCAGCATTTT	CASSPDRNQPQHF	TRBV27	NA	TRBJ1-5	NA
TGTGCCAGCAGCTTAACGGGGACGGGCAACTATGGCTACACCTTC	CASSLTGTGNYGYTF	TRBV7-3	NA	TRBJ1-2	NA
TGTGCCACCAAACCGGGACAGGGCATCTCAGATACGCAGTATTTT	CATKPGQGISDTQYF	TRBV7-2	TRBD1	TRBJ2-3	once
TGTGCCAGCAGTTCCAGAAGCTATAATTCACCCCTCCACTTT	CASSSRSYNSPLHF	TRBV28	NA	TRBJ1-6	NA
TGTGCCAGCAAAGAGCGGTACAATGAGCAGTTCTTC	CASKERYNEQFF	TRBV11-2	NA	TRBJ2-1	few
TGTGCCAGCAGCCGGGGGGTGGACAGGGAGAATTTTCACGAATCCGACACCTTC	CASSRGVDRENFHESDTF	TRBV5-8	TRBD1	TRBJ1-2	NA
TGTGCCAGTAGTCCGGGCGGTAAGGGTTCGGGCTCTGGAAACACCATATATTTT	CASSPGGKGSGSGNTIYF	TRBV19	NA	TRBJ1-3	NA
TGCAGCGTCCTCGACCCGACACAGTACTTC	CSVLDPTQYF	TRBV29-1	NA	TRBJ2-4	NA
TGTGCCAGCCAGGCAACGAGCTCTGGAAACACCATATATTTT	CASQATSSGNTIYF	TRBV28	NA	TRBJ1-3	NA
TGCGCCAGCAGCTTGGGAGGGCAGACTAGCACAGATACGCAGTATTTT	CASSLGGQTSTDTQYF	TRBV5-1	NA	TRBJ2-3	NA
TGTGCCAGCATCCAATTCCGGGACAGTTTCAGAGAGGCTTTCTTT	CASIQFRDSFREAFF	TRBV28	TRBD1	TRBJ1-1	NA
TGCGCCAGCAGCCAAGACCCGGGTTCCATCAACACCATATATTTT	CASSQDPGSINTIYF	TRBV4-3	NA	TRBJ1-3	NA
TGTGCCAGCTCAAGTCGACTAGCGACAGATACGCAGTATTTT	CASSSRLATDTQYF	TRBV18	TRBD2	TRBJ2-3	NA